This T cell receptor beta chain was observed in a study of identical twins. Deletions cut 3 bases from V and 7 bases from J, with 8 bases between. Looked up from germline, CDR1 is SGHRS and CDR2 is YFSETQ. The CDR3 is made up of 12 amino acids. The study's findings and limits: A partial confounding effect on zero-insertion analyses could come from invariant MAIT and iNKT cells.

TCRdb re-called the 5' RACE reads with MiXCR, one entry per CDR3 protein. The sample holds hundreds of thousands of distinct CDR3 sequences; 5.5% to 6.5% are singletons and the top ten take 1.5% to 2%. Every donor was a healthy Caucasian. This clonotype was detected many times. Its antigen is currently unknown. The sample was naive T cells sorted from blood. V is TRBV5-1 and J is TRBJ2-1; D unclear. The source of this sequence is a man younger than 30 in good health. CDR3 in DNA: TGCGCCAGCAGCTATGACTCGAATGAGCAGTTCTTC. Translated: CASSYDSNEQFF.